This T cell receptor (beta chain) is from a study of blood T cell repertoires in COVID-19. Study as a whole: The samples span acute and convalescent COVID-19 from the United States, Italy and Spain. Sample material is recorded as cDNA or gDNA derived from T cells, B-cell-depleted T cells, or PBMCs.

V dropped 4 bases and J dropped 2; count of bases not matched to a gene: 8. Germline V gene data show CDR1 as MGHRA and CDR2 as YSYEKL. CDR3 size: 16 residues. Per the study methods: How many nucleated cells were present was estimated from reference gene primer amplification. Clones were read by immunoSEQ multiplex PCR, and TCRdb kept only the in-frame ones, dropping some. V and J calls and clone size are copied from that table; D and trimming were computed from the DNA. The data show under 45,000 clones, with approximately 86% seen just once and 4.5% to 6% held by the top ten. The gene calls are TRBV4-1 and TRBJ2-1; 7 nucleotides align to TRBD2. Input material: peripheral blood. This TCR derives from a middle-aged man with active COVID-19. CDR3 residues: CASSPQRGGTYNEQFF. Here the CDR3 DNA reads TGCGCCAGCAGCCCACAGCGGGGCGGGACCTACAATGAGCAGTTCTTC.